This T cell receptor beta chain was captured in a study of shared clonotypes between healthy human individuals (dated by TCRdb to about 2020). Some background on the complete study: The cohort comprised a couple of women and a few men aged 18 to 49 years. For each donor, three plates each were used for CD4 naive and CD4 memory, two plates were used for CD8 naive, and one plate was used for CD8 memory. The study deeply sequenced blood TCR repertoires of 5 or 6 healthy adults to estimate repertoire size and the extent of clonotype sharing between individuals. To increase sequencing depth and limit assay-specific biases, different laboratories used diverse techniques to prepare libraries and sequence TCR repertoires. Between about 0.9 and 8.9 billion PBMCs per donor were obtained by leukapheresis.

The investigation overall reported the following: Compared with non-shared clonotypes, clonotypes shared by all four sorted-subset donors had higher generation probabilities. Sampling was restricted to blood, and TCR repertoires in tissue are likely to differ from TCR repertoires in blood. Larger estimated clonotype richness was generally found for naive subsets than for memory subsets. Approximately 4.8% of naive CD4, 3.5% of naive CD8, around 2.3% of memory CD4, and 0.4% of memory CD8 clonotypes were shared across four donors. Because the study included a small number of donors, the genetic and exposure-history diversity represented was limited. Rarefaction of sorted-subset datasets indicated incomplete sequencing despite the large sequencing depth. Pairwise subsampling led to the expectation that sequencing depth would affect the degree of clonotype sharing among donors.

Healthy HIV-negative adults with no recently reported acute infections or vaccinations were included as donors. Every donor was a Caucasian adult residing in Nashville, Tennessee, USA. CD4+ T cells were enriched by magnetic negative selection; naive cells were then positively selected on CD45RA, and the negative fraction formed the memory subset. Blood was collected by leukapheresis, and PBMCs were isolated by Ficoll-Histopaque density gradient centrifugation and then cryopreserved in liquid nitrogen vapor phase. Analytical flow cytometry was used to check the purity and quantity of every magnetically sorted T cell population. Each sorted fraction had its genomic DNA isolated and then quantified by UV absorbance on a Nanodrop 2000c. As regards this clone: Its antigen remains undetermined. Base-call qualities are not available, and no considerably larger clone is one nucleotide away.

Sequences SGDLS (CDR1) and YYNGEE (CDR2) are obtained from the germline V gene. Measured from the cysteine to the phenylalanine, the CDR3 is 15 residues long. Of the read, only the CDR3 DNA is kept; its 45 bases are in frame from base 1. V loses 4 bases at its end and J loses 3 bases; junction bases beyond the gene matches: 7. TCR CDR3 regions were amplified from genomic DNA by multiplex PCR using the deep immunoSEQ assay. Extracted genomic DNA from each cell subset was distributed evenly across all wells of several immunoSEQ 96-well plates, and each plate was treated as a replicate. For sorted subsets, about 200 ng genomic DNA, equal to tens of thousands of T cell genomes, was loaded into each replicate PCR. The purified libraries were quantified using a Qubit 3.0 fluorometer, sized with a Bioanalyzer 2100, and then quantified again using the KAPA Library Quantification kit. A separate single-read 150-cycle Illumina NextSeq 550 flow cell was used to sequence each immunoSEQ 96-well plate. The authors' pipeline ran thus. Because the immunoSEQ output included only junctional sequences and no quality scores, the filtering could not be the same as the filtering used for full-length reads. To assign V/J genes and CDR3, sequences were annotated against IMGT germline references using PyIR, a Python wrapper for IgBLAST v1.9. Reads were removed for weak V/J assignments (E-value above 1e-6), missing CDR3, stop codons, out-of-frame junctions, or ambiguous translated residues. V3J clonotypes were defined as sequences sharing an identical inferred V gene, J gene, and CDR3 amino acid sequence. Percentage overlap between repertoires was calculated by dividing the number of shared unique clonotypes by the size of the smaller repertoire. RTK rarefaction, the Chao1 estimator, and Recon v2.1 estimates of unobserved clonotypes were used to assess repertoire richness. OLGA was used to compute generation probabilities for all TCRbeta clonotypes that the gDNA method yielded from a few donors. In TCRdb, the immuneACCESS table is reduced to in-frame sequences with V and J assigned. These tables do not hold every clone; where another copy was compared, an unresolved V gene accounts for under half, and the others remain unexplained. Clone size and the V and J calls come from that table; the DNA yielded D and trimming. For this sample there are about 1.4 million clones; over 95% appear just once. Of the sample, roughly 1.1% falls within the top ten clones.

The V and J genes are TRBV9 and TRBJ2-7; 10 of the junction bases match TRBD1. Sequencing used naive CD4+ T cells sorted from blood. The intended sense of this specimen's cell subset or site label: CD45RA+ positively selected. The origin of this receptor is a man in his thirties or forties in good health. Here the CDR3 is given as CASSPGTGALYEQYF. The nucleotide sequence reads as follows: TGTGCCAGCAGCCCTGGGACAGGGGCCCTCTACGAGCAGTACTTC.